This T cell receptor (beta chain) was found in a study of OX40 agonist ivuxolimab in advanced cancers. This CDR3 is built from 17 residues. Germline trimming cut 1 base from V and 2 bases from J; bases unmatched to any gene: 6. Looked up from germline, CDR1 is MGHDK and CDR2 is SYGVNS. General study results and limits: At 0.1 to 3.0 mg/kg and by week 6, clonal expansion occurred in CD4+ and CD8+ blood T cells.

Method: immunoSEQ multiplex PCR; TCRdb's copy keeps in-frame clones and lacks some. The data contain roughly 51,000 clones, approximately 88% of them seen just once; the ten biggest clones take up 8.5% to 14%. This clone was recorded only once. Its antigen remains unidentified. The chain joins TRBV25-1 to TRBJ2-5, with 11 bases identical to TRBD2. The input for sequencing was CD4+ or CD8+ T cells sorted from blood, taken in a trial of the OX40 agonist ivuxolimab. This TCR came from an adult with an advanced solid tumor such as melanoma, head and neck, liver or kidney cancer. The CDR3 reads CASSEFSPSGRQETQYF. CDR3 nucleotide sequence: TGTGCCAGCAGTGAATTCTCCCCTAGCGGGAGGCAAGAGACCCAGTACTTC.